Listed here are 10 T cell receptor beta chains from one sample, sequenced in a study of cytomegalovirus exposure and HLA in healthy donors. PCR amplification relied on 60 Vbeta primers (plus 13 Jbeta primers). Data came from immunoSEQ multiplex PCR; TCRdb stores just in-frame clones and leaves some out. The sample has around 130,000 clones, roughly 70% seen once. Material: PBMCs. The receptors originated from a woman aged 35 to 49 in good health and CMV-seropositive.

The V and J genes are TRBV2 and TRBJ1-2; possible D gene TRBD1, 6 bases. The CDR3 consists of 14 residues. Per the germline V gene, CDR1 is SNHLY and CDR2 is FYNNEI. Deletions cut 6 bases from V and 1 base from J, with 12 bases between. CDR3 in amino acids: CASSSDRINYGYTF. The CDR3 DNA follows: TGTGCCAGCAGCTCGGACAGAATTAACTATGGCTACACCTTC.

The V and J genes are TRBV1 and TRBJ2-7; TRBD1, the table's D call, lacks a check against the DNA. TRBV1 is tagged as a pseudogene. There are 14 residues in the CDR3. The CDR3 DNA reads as TGCACCAGCAGCCCCCGACAGGGGGCGGACGAGCAGTACTTC. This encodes CTSSPRQGADEQYF.

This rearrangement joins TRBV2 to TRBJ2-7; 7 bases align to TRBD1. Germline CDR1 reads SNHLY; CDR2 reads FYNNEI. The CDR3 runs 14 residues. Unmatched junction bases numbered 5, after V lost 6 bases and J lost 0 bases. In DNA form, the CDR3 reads TGTGCCAGCAGGGGGACAGCTGGCTCCTACGAGCAGTACTTC. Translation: CASRGTAGSYEQYF.

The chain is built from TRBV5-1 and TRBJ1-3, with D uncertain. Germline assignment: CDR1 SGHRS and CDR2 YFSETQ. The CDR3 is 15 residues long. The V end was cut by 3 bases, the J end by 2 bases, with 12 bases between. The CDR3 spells CASSSTVPTGNTIYF. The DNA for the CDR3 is TGCGCCAGCAGCTCCACAGTGCCGACTGGAAACACCATATATTTT.

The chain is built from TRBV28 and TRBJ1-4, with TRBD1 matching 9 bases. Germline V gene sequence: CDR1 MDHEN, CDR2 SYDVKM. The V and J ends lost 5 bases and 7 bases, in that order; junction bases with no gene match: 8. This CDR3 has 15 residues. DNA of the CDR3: TGTGCCAGCAGTGTTACAGGGGGCAGCGCTGAAAAACTGTTTTTT. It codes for CASSVTGGSAEKLFF. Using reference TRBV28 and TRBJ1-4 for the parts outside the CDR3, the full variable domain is DVKVTQSSRYLVKRTGEKVFLECVQDMDHENMFWYRQDPGLGLRLIYFSYDVKMKEKGDIPEGYSVSREKKERFSLILESASTNQTSMYLCASSVTGGSAEKLFFGSGTQLSVL.

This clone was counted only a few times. CDR3 sequence: CASSFDRGLDEQYF. In DNA form, the CDR3 reads TGTGCCAGCAGCTTCGACAGGGGGCTAGACGAGCAGTACTTC. V and J are TRBV7-2 and TRBJ2-7, with 10 nucleotides matching TRBD1. The CDR3 consists of 14 residues. Unmatched junction bases numbered 4, after V lost 3 bases and J lost 5 bases. Germline CDR1 reads SGHTA; CDR2 reads FQGNSA.

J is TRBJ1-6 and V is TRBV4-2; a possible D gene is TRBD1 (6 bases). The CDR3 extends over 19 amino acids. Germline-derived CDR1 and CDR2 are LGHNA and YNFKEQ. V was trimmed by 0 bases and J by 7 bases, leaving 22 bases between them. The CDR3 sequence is CASSQEGVGQGSGNSPLHF. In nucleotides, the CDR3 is TGTGCCAGCAGCCAAGAGGGGGTGGGTCAGGGGTCGGGAAATTCACCCCTCCACTTT.

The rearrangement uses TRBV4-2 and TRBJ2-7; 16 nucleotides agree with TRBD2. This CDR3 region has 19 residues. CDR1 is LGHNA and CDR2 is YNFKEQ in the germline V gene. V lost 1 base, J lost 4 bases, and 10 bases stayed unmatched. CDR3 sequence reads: CASSQAVPGLAGGPYEQYF. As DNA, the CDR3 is TGTGCCAGCAGCCAAGCTGTCCCGGGACTAGCGGGAGGGCCGTACGAGCAGTACTTC.

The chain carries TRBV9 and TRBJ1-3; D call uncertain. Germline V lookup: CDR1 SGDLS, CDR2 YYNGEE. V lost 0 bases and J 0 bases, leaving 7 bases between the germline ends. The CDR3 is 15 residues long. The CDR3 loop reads CASSVGGSSGNTIYF. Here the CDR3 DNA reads TGTGCCAGCAGCGTAGGCGGGAGCTCTGGAAACACCATATATTTT.

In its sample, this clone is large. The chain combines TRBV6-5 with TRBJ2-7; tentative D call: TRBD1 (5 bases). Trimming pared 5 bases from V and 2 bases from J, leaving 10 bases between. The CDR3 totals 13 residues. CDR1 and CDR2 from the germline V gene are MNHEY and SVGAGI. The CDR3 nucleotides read TGTGCCAGCAGTCCAGGGTGGACCTACGAGCAGTACTTC. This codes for CASSPGWTYEQYF.